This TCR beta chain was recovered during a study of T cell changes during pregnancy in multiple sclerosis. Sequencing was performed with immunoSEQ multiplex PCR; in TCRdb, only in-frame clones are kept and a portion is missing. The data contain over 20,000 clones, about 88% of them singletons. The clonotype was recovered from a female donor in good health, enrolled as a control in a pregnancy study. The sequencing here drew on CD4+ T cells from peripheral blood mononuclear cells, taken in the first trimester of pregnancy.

The CDR3 is CASSYNIVGAEAFF. The CDR3 DNA follows: TGTGCCAGCAGTTATAACATCGTCGGGGCTGAAGCTTTCTTT. This chain links TRBV7-3 with TRBJ1-1; unclear D gene. The V gene's germline CDR1 is SGHTA and CDR2 FQGTGA. This CDR3 is 14 amino acids long. With 6 bases removed from V and 6 bases from J, the gap between germline ends came to 17 bases.